Listed below are T cell receptor beta chains from one sample, sequenced in a study of cytomegalovirus exposure and HLA in healthy donors. Generated by immunoSEQ multiplex PCR, the TCRdb table keeps only in-frame clones and is missing some. The sample includes 180,000 or so clones, over 60% seen only once; the top ten take about 14%. What was sequenced was PBMCs. These TCRs come from a man in his forties or fifties in good health and CMV-seropositive. CDR3s include the opening cysteine and the closing phenylalanine or tryptophan. The order of the fields is D gene, clone size, J gene, V gene, CDR3 DNA, CDR3 protein. The D gene is left open where the match is weak. For some rows the clone size is stated as once, few or many, or as a class when expanded; others skip it.

d_call: -; clone_size: -; j_call: TRBJ2-3; v_call: TRBV12-2; cdr3_nt: TGTGCAAGTCGCTTAGCAAGCTGCACAGATACGCAGTATTTT; cdr3_aa: CASRLASCTDTQYF
d_call: TRBD1; clone_size: -; j_call: TRBJ2-5; v_call: TRBV6-5; cdr3_nt: TGTGCCAGCAGGGACAGGGACCAAGAGACCCAGTACTTC; cdr3_aa: CASRDRDQETQYF
d_call: -; clone_size: -; j_call: TRBJ1-3; v_call: TRBV19; cdr3_nt: TGTGCCAGTAGTATTACTTCAGGGCAGCCTGGAAACACCATATATTTT; cdr3_aa: CASSITSGQPGNTIYF
d_call: TRBD1; clone_size: -; j_call: TRBJ1-1; v_call: TRBV7-6; cdr3_nt: TGTGCCAGCAGCTTGTCACGGGACAGCGGCACTGAAGCTTTCTTT; cdr3_aa: CASSLSRDSGTEAFF
d_call: -; clone_size: -; j_call: TRBJ1-4; v_call: TRBV12-5; cdr3_nt: TGTGCTAGTGGTTTGGCCCTCTCACATGTTACTATAACTAATGAAAAACTGTTTTTT; cdr3_aa: CASGLALSHVTITNEKLFF
d_call: TRBD1; clone_size: -; j_call: TRBJ1-2; v_call: TRBV4-3; cdr3_nt: TGCGCCAGCAGCCTCAGTCGGGGACAGGCCCAAGGCTACACCTTC; cdr3_aa: CASSLSRGQAQGYTF
d_call: -; clone_size: -; j_call: TRBJ2-1; v_call: TRBV7-9; cdr3_nt: TGTTCCAGCAGCTTAGATCAGAATGAGCAGTTCTTC; cdr3_aa: CSSSLDQNEQFF
d_call: -; clone_size: once; j_call: TRBJ2-6; v_call: TRBV28; cdr3_nt: TGTGCCAGCAGTTTCTCAGGCCTAAGCTCTGGGGCCAACGTCCTGACTTTC; cdr3_aa: CASSFSGLSSGANVLTF
d_call: -; clone_size: -; j_call: TRBJ2-6; v_call: TRBV19; cdr3_nt: TGTGCCAGTAGTATGGACAGGGAGGGCGTCCTGACTTTC; cdr3_aa: CASSMDREGVLTF
d_call: -; clone_size: once; j_call: TRBJ1-4; v_call: TRBV5-5; cdr3_nt: TGTGCCAGCAGCTTGTGGCAGGCTGGGTCTAATGAAAAACTGTTTTTT; cdr3_aa: CASSLWQAGSNEKLFF
d_call: -; clone_size: -; j_call: TRBJ2-2; v_call: TRBV27; cdr3_nt: TGTGCCAGCAGATTACGGGTAAACACCGGGGAGCTGTTTTTT; cdr3_aa: CASRLRVNTGELFF
d_call: TRBD1; clone_size: -; j_call: TRBJ2-2; v_call: TRBV7-6; cdr3_nt: TGTGCCAGCAGCCGGACAGGGGGCTTAACCGGGGAGCTGTTTTTT; cdr3_aa: CASSRTGGLTGELFF
d_call: TRBD1; clone_size: -; j_call: TRBJ1-5; v_call: TRBV18; cdr3_nt: TGTGCCAGCTCACCACAGACAGGGAATCAGCCCCAGCATTTT; cdr3_aa: CASSPQTGNQPQHF
d_call: TRBD1; clone_size: -; j_call: TRBJ2-3; v_call: TRBV2; cdr3_nt: TGTGCCAGCAGTTTTCTCCGGGACAGGCCGGACACAGATACGCAGTATTTT; cdr3_aa: CASSFLRDRPDTDTQYF
d_call: -; clone_size: -; j_call: TRBJ1-5; v_call: TRBV29-1; cdr3_nt: TGCAGCGTCAGAGTCGGGGGTGACCAGCCCCAGCATTTT; cdr3_aa: CSVRVGGDQPQHF
d_call: TRBD1; clone_size: few; j_call: TRBJ1-1; v_call: TRBV6-1; cdr3_nt: TGTGCCAGCACTCAGGGGGCCGGAACTGAAGCTTTCTTT; cdr3_aa: CASTQGAGTEAFF
d_call: -; clone_size: -; j_call: TRBJ2-5; v_call: TRBV5-1; cdr3_nt: TGCGCCAGCAGCGCGGGACAGATCCAAGAGACCCAGTACTTC; cdr3_aa: CASSAGQIQETQYF
d_call: TRBD2; clone_size: few; j_call: TRBJ2-1; v_call: TRBV4-2; cdr3_nt: TGTGCCAGCAGCCAAGGGACTAGCGGGTCCTACAATGAGCAGTTCTTC; cdr3_aa: CASSQGTSGSYNEQFF
d_call: TRBD1; clone_size: once; j_call: TRBJ2-3; v_call: TRBV11-2; cdr3_nt: TGTGCCAGCGGACAGGGGGCCGGCACAGATACGCAGTATTTT; cdr3_aa: CASGQGAGTDTQYF
d_call: -; clone_size: -; j_call: TRBJ2-2; v_call: TRBV6-6; cdr3_nt: TGTGCCAGCAGTACCTCAGGCACCGGGGAGCTGTTTTTT; cdr3_aa: CASSTSGTGELFF
d_call: -; clone_size: -; j_call: TRBJ1-2; v_call: TRBV6-1; cdr3_nt: TGTGCCAGCAGTGAAACTAACTACAACTATGGCTACACCTTC; cdr3_aa: CASSETNYNYGYTF
d_call: TRBD2; clone_size: few; j_call: TRBJ2-3; v_call: TRBV6-5; cdr3_nt: TGTGCCACCAAAAGCGGGGGGGCCACAGATACGCAGTATTTT; cdr3_aa: CATKSGGATDTQYF
d_call: TRBD2; clone_size: -; j_call: TRBJ2-3; v_call: TRBV5-1; cdr3_nt: TGCGCCAGCAGCTTGGGGGCGGGGGGCCGCACAGATACGCAGTATTTT; cdr3_aa: CASSLGAGGRTDTQYF
d_call: TRBD2; clone_size: -; j_call: TRBJ2-2; v_call: TRBV5-1; cdr3_nt: TGCGCCAGCAGCGCAGGGACTAGCGGCTACACCGGGGAGCTGTTTTTT; cdr3_aa: CASSAGTSGYTGELFF
d_call: -; clone_size: -; j_call: TRBJ1-2; v_call: TRBV27; cdr3_nt: TGTGCCAGCAGTTCCCGAAGAGATGGCTACACCTTC; cdr3_aa: CASSSRRDGYTF
d_call: -; clone_size: -; j_call: TRBJ1-3; v_call: TRBV19; cdr3_nt: TGTGCCAGTAGTATCGAGAGGGCGTTGACCTCTGGAAACACCATATATTTT; cdr3_aa: CASSIERALTSGNTIYF
d_call: -; clone_size: -; j_call: TRBJ1-5; v_call: TRBV28; cdr3_nt: TGTGCCAGCAGCGAGGGCGTTCAGCCCCAGCATTTT; cdr3_aa: CASSEGVQPQHF
d_call: -; clone_size: -; j_call: TRBJ2-2; v_call: TRBV5-5; cdr3_nt: TGTGCCAGTGAGGGGGTCGCCGGGGAGCTGTTTTTT; cdr3_aa: CASEGVAGELFF
d_call: TRBD1; clone_size: few; j_call: TRBJ2-5; v_call: TRBV2; cdr3_nt: TGTGCCAGCAGTGAACCAGGGGGTCAAGAGACCCAGTACTTC; cdr3_aa: CASSEPGGQETQYF
d_call: -; clone_size: -; j_call: TRBJ2-7; v_call: TRBV9; cdr3_nt: TGTGCCAGCAGCGGGCCCAGTCAGGGTCCCTACGAGCAGTACTTC; cdr3_aa: CASSGPSQGPYEQYF
d_call: -; clone_size: once; j_call: TRBJ1-1; v_call: TRBV5-6; cdr3_nt: TGTGCCAGCAGCTTGGGCTACGGGGGCACTGAAGCTTTCTTT; cdr3_aa: CASSLGYGGTEAFF
d_call: TRBD2; clone_size: -; j_call: TRBJ2-5; v_call: TRBV5-1; cdr3_nt: TGCGCCAGCAGCCTCGGACTAGCCGACCAAGAGACCCAGTACTTC; cdr3_aa: CASSLGLADQETQYF
d_call: TRBD1; clone_size: -; j_call: TRBJ2-4; v_call: TRBV18; cdr3_nt: TGTGCCAGCTCGTCAGACAGGGTGAACATTCAGTACTTC; cdr3_aa: CASSSDRVNIQYF
d_call: TRBD1; clone_size: -; j_call: TRBJ1-6; v_call: TRBV7-8; cdr3_nt: TGTACCAGCAGCTTAGTACCGGGACAGGGAAATTCACCCCTCCACTTT; cdr3_aa: CTSSLVPGQGNSPLHF
d_call: TRBD1; clone_size: -; j_call: TRBJ1-2; v_call: TRBV7-8; cdr3_nt: TGTGCCAGCAGCCCCGCAGGGGGAGGATATGGCTACACCTTC; cdr3_aa: CASSPAGGGYGYTF
d_call: -; clone_size: few; j_call: TRBJ1-2; v_call: TRBV5-4; cdr3_nt: TGTGCCAGCAGCCTCGGGGGGTCCTATGGCTACACCTTC; cdr3_aa: CASSLGGSYGYTF
d_call: -; clone_size: once; j_call: TRBJ2-1; v_call: TRBV2; cdr3_nt: TGTGCCAGCATGGCTCTTGAGCAGTTCTTC; cdr3_aa: CASMALEQFF
d_call: -; clone_size: -; j_call: TRBJ1-6; v_call: TRBV7-2; cdr3_nt: TGTGCCAGCAGTTCTCAGGGGATCTCTAATTCACCCCTCCACTTT; cdr3_aa: CASSSQGISNSPLHF
d_call: -; clone_size: -; j_call: TRBJ1-2; v_call: TRBV19; cdr3_nt: TGTGCCAGTAGCTCGGACAGAGACTATGGCTACACCTTC; cdr3_aa: CASSSDRDYGYTF
d_call: -; clone_size: -; j_call: TRBJ2-5; v_call: TRBV6-5; cdr3_nt: TGTGCCAGCAGTTACTACCCTTCGGGGACCCAGTACTTC; cdr3_aa: CASSYYPSGTQYF